These 6 T cell receptor beta chains share one sample of origin, sequenced in a study of OX40 agonist ivuxolimab in advanced cancers. Repertoires were generated with immunoSEQ multiplex PCR, while TCRdb's copy carries only in-frame clones and drops some. This table holds approximately 94,000 clones, roughly 90% found once. The specimen was CD4+ or CD8+ T cells sorted from blood, collected in a trial of the OX40 agonist ivuxolimab. These receptors originate from an adult with an advanced solid tumor such as melanoma, head and neck, liver or kidney cancer.

This sequence joins TRBV7-8 and TRBJ2-1; 16 positions agree with TRBD2. The CDR3 covers 18 residues. Germline CDR1 SGHVS, CDR2 FQNEAQ. With 5 bases clipped from V and 9 bases from J, the junction kept 13 bases outside the gene matches. This CDR3 is CASSGTTGTSGRAFEQFF. CDR3 in DNA: TGTGCCAGCAGCGGGACAACCGGGACTAGCGGGAGGGCTTTTGAGCAGTTCTTC.

The chain links TRBV7-2 to TRBJ1-3; D uncertain. Per germline, CDR1 SGHTA and CDR2 FQGNSA. The CDR3 spans 15 residues. V lost 2 bases and J lost 0, with 8 bases in between. CDR3 nucleotides: TGTGCCAGCAGCTTACGAGGGAGCTCTGGAAACACCATATATTTT. Amino acid sequence: CASSLRGSSGNTIYF.

The chain employs TRBV13 and TRBJ2-3, with D tentatively TRBD2 (6 bases). The CDR3 has 13 amino acids. CDR1 is PRHDT, CDR2 FYEKMQ, per germline (reference sequence). Trimming shortened V by 11 bases and J by 2 bases, and 14 bases separated the two germline ends. The CDR3 loop reads CAAGGGVTDTQYF. CDR3 DNA: TGTGCCGCGGGTGGCGGGGTCACAGATACGCAGTATTTT. The whole variable domain, remainder taken from reference TRBV13 and TRBJ2-3, is AAGVIQSPRHLIKEKRETATLKCYPIPRHDTVYWYQQGPGQDPQFLISFYEKMQSDKGSIPDRFSAQQFSDYHSELNMSSLELGDSALYFCAAGGGVTDTQYFGPGTRLTVL.

The rearrangement uses TRBV7-6 and TRBJ2-3, with D maybe TRBD1 (5 bases). Trimming left V 5 bases short and J 3 bases short, with 15 bases between. The germline gives CDR1 SGHVS, CDR2 FNYEAQ. This CDR3 comprises 15 residues. The CDR3 DNA follows: TGTGCCAGCAGCCCGACAGTGAAGGGTACAGATACGCAGTATTTT. Protein sequence: CASSPTVKGTDTQYF.

The chain has TRBV2 and TRBJ2-1, with D uncertain. Trimming pared 8 bases from V and 6 bases from J, leaving 17 bases between. The CDR3 runs to 14 residues. Germline CDR1 is SNHLY and CDR2 is FYNNEI. CDR3 in amino acids: CASERPTQANEQFF. The CDR3 bases are TGTGCCAGCGAAAGGCCAACCCAGGCCAATGAGCAGTTCTTC.

This sequence joins TRBV2 and TRBJ2-6; D may be TRBD2 (6 bases). V lost 10 bases, J lost 4 bases, and 17 bases lay in between. The CDR3 runs 15 residues. Germline loops: CDR1 SNHLY, CDR2 FYNNEI. The CDR3 loop reads CATIGAGKGANVLTF. CDR3 DNA sequence: TGTGCCACCATCGGGGCGGGAAAGGGGGCCAACGTCCTGACTTTC.